This TCR beta chain was captured in a study of cytomegalovirus exposure and HLA in healthy donors. The study, taken as a whole, reports: As a later analysis showed, a missense DCLRE1C variant was linked to trimming of TCR beta V- and J-genes. Researchers catalogued some 160 TCR beta chains as cytomegalovirus-associated. Cytomegalovirus status was reportedly diagnosed by the classifier with high sensitivity and specificity. Researchers reported from a later analysis that most CMV-associated TCR beta chains appeared HLA-restricted.

This clone was picked up a small number of times. What it binds is unknown. PCR used 60 Vbeta primers and 13 Jbeta primers. Only in-frame clones appear in the TCRdb table, and some are missing; sequencing was by immunoSEQ multiplex PCR. The table shows some 110,000 clones, with around 66% occurring only once. CDR1 and CDR2 from the germline V gene are MNHEY and SVGAGI. The CDR3 is made up of 16 amino acids. The V end lost 0 bases, the J end lost 2 bases, and 14 bases lay between the germline ends. The V and J genes are TRBV6-5 and TRBJ2-7, with D possibly TRBD2 on 5 matching bases. Sequenced: PBMCs. The receptor comes from a man younger than 35 in good health and CMV-seronegative. In DNA, the CDR3 is TGTGCCAGCAGTTACTCCGGGCCCCCGGGGACCTACGAGCAGTACTTC. It yields the protein CASSYSGPPGTYEQYF.